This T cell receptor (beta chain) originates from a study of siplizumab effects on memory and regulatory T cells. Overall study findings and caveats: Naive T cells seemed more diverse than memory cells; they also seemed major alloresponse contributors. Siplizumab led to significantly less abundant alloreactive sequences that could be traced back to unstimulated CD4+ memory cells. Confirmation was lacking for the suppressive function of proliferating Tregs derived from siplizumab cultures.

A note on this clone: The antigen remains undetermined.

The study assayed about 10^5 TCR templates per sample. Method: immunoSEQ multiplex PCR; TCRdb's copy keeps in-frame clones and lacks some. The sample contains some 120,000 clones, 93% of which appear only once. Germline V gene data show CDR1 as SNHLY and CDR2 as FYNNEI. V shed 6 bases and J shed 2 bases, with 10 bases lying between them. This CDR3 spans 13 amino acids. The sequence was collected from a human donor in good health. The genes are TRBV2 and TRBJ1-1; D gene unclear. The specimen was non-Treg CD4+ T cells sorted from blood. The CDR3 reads CASRREGNTEAFF. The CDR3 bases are TGTGCCAGCAGGAGGGAGGGTAACACTGAAGCTTTCTTT.